This TCR beta chain was captured in a study of T-cell reconstitution after alpha-beta-depleted transplantation in children. A library of TCRbeta sequences, prepared with unique molecular identifiers, was generated. TCRdb itself ran the PCR reads through MiXCR, one entry per CDR3 protein. Among tens of thousands of distinct CDR3 sequences listed, roughly 6.6% were seen once. The clonotype was recovered from a human donor who donated a stem cell graft to a child with acute lymphoblastic leukemia. The material was PBMCs from the stem cell graft donor, obtained from the stem cell graft.

Here the CDR3 DNA reads TGCAGTGCTATCCTGACAGAATGTAACTATGGCTACACCTTC. Translating it yields CSAILTECNYGYTF. The chain links TRBV20-1 to TRBJ1-2; the D gene is possibly TRBD1 (5 bases). Trimming shortened V by 4 bases and J by 1 base, and 13 bases separated the two germline ends. CDR1 is DFQATT, CDR2 SNEGSKA, per germline (reference sequence). This CDR3 has 14 amino acids.